This TCR beta chain was identified during a study of blood T cells in healthy people across ages. As for the study in general: When template switching was applied, about one barcoded beta molecule was captured per two T cells.

Caucasian individuals from Russia who were healthy and aged about 6 to 90 acted as donors. This clonotype was observed a few times. As yet, its antigen is unknown. Findings and limits, study-wide: There were more naive CD4+ cells and higher diversity in long-lived donors than in aged donors.

Combining a sample-barcoded 5' primer with a J-beta primer mix, a second PCR ran for roughly 7 to 12 cycles. Each cDNA molecule carried a tag from a template-switch adaptor that contained 12 random nucleotides. A single record per CDR3 protein comes from TCRdb applying MiXCR to the 5' RACE reads. The data hold roughly 720,000 distinct CDR3 sequences, with less than 70% observed a single time. The CDR3 is made up of 15 amino acids. Trimming took 5 bases from V and 0 from J, leaving 14 bases between them. Germline V gives CDR1 DFQATT, CDR2 SNEGSKA (reference sequence). Sequencing was done on a sample of blood. J is TRBJ2-4 and V is TRBV20-1; no reliable D call. The receptor was isolated from a man older than 75 in good health. The CDR3 protein is CSAPPGGLAKNIQYF. CDR3 coding DNA: TGCAGTGCTCCCCCCGGTGGCCTAGCCAAAAACATTCAGTACTTC.